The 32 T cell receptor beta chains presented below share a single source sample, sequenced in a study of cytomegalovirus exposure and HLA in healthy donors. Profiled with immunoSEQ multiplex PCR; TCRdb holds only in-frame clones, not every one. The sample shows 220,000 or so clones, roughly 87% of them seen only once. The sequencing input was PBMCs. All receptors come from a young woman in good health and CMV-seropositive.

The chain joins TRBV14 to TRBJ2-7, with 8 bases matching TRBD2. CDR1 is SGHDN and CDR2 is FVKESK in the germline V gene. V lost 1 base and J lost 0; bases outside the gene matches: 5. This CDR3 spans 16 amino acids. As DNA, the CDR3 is TGTGCCAGCAGCCAAGGGACTAGCAAGAGCTCCTACGAGCAGTACTTC. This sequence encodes CASSQGTSKSSYEQYF.

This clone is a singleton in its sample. The CDR3 sequence: CASSSRVGYEQYF. Written as DNA, the CDR3 is TGTGCCAGCAGTTCCAGGGTAGGGTACGAGCAGTACTTC. The chain combines TRBV27 with TRBJ2-7, with D possibly being TRBD1 (5 bases). The CDR3 has 13 amino acids. CDR1 is MNHEY, CDR2 SMNVEV, per germline (reference sequence). The V end lost 4 bases, the J end lost 4 bases, and 11 bases lay between the germline ends.

In DNA form, the CDR3 reads TGTGCCAGCAGTTTGGGGCAGGGGGCGGAGGTCACTGAAGCTTTCTTT. Protein: CASSLGQGAEVTEAFF. V usage is TRBV28 and J usage is TRBJ1-1, with 8 positions matching TRBD1. The junction had 10 bases not matched to a gene; V was cut back by 3 bases and J by 4 bases. Germline loops: CDR1 MDHEN, CDR2 SYDVKM. The CDR3 extends over 16 amino acids.

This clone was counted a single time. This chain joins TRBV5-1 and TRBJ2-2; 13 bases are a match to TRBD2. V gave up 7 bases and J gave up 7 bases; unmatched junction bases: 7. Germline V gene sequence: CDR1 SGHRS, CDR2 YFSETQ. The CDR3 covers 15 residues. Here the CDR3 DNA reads TGCGCCAGCCTCGGACTAGCGGGAGAAAACGGGGAGCTGTTTTTT. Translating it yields CASLGLAGENGELFF.

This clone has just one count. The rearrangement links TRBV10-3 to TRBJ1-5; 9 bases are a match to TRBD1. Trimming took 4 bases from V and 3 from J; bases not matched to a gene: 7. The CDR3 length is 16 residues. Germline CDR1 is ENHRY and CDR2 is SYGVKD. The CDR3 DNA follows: TGTGCCATCAGTGCGACCGGACAGGGGCACAATCAGCCCCAGCATTTT. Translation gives CAISATGQGHNQPQHF.

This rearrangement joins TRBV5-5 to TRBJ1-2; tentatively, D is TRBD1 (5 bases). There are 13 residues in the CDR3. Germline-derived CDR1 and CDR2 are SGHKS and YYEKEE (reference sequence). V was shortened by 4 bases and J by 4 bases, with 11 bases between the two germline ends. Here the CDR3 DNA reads TGTGCCAGCAGCAGCGGGGCCTTCTATGGCTACACCTTC. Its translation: CASSSGAFYGYTF.

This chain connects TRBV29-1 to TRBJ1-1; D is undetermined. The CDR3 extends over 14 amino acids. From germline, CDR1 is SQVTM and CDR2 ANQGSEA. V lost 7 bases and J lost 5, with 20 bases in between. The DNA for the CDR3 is TGCAGCGCATTAAACCAAGCTTTGTGGACTGAAGCTTTCTTT. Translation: CSALNQALWTEAFF.

CDR3 amino acids: CASGLVRSTGELFF. The CDR3 coding sequence is TGTGCTAGTGGTTTGGTACGGAGCACCGGGGAGCTGTTTTTT. The chain joins TRBV12-5 to TRBJ2-2; no definite D call. The CDR3 runs 14 residues. The V and J ends lost 0 bases and 4 bases respectively, with 6 bases between them. CDR1 is LGHNT, CDR2 FRNRAP, per germline.

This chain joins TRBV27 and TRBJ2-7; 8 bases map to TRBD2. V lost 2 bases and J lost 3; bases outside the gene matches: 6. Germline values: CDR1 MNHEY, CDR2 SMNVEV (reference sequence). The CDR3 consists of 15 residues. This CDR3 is CASSLGAGGGYEQYF. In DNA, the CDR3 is TGTGCCAGCAGTTTAGGGGCGGGAGGAGGCTACGAGCAGTACTTC.

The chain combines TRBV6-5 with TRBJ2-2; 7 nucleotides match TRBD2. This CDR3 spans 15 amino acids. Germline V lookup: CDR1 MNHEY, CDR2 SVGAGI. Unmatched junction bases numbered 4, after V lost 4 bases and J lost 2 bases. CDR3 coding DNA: TGTGCCAGCAGTTCGGGACTACCAAACACCGGGGAGCTGTTTTTT. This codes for CASSSGLPNTGELFF.

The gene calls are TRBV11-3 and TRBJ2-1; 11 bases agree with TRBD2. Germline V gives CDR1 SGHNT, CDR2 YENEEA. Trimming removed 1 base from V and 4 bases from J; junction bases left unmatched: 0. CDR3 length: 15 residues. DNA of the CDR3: TGTGCCAGCAGCTTAGGACTAGCGGGATACAATGAGCAGTTCTTC. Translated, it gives CASSLGLAGYNEQFF.

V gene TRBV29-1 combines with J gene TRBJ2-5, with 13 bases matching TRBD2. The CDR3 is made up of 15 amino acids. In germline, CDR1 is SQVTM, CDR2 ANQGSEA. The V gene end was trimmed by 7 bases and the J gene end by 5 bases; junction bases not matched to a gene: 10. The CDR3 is CSAATSGRVWETQYF. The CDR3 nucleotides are TGCAGCGCAGCCACTAGCGGGAGGGTGTGGGAGACCCAGTACTTC.

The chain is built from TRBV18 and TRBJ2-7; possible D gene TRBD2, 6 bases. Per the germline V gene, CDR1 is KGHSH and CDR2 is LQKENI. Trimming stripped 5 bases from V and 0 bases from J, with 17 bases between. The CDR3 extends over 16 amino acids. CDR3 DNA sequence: TGTGCCAGCTCATCCGGGACTCCTGCGAGCTCCTACGAGCAGTACTTC. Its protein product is CASSSGTPASSYEQYF.

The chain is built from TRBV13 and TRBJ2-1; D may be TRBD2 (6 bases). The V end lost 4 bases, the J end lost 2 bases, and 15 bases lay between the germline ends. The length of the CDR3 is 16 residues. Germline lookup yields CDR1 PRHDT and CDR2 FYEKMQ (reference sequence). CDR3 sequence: CASSSLSSDPYNEQFF. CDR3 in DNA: TGTGCCAGCAGCTCCCTCTCTAGCGACCCCTACAATGAGCAGTTCTTC.

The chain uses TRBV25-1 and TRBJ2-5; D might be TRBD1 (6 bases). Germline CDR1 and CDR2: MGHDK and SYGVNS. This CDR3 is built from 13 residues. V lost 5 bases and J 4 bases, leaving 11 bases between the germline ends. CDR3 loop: CASSNRAIETQYF. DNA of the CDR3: TGTGCCAGCAGTAACAGGGCGATAGAGACCCAGTACTTC.

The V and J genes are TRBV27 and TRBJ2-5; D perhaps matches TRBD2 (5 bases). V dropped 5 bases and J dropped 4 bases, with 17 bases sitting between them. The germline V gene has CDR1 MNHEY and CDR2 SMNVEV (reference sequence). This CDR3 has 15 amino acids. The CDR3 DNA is TGTGCCAGCAGTACCTCTCGGGGAGCTAGAGAGACCCAGTACTTC. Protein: CASSTSRGARETQYF.

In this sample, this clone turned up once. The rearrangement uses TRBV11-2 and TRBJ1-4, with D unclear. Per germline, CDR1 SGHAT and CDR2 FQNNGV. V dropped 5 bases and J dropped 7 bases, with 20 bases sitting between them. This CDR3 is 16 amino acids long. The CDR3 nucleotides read TGTGCCAGCAGCCCTGGTCCGGGTTTCTACGGTGAAAAACTGTTTTTT. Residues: CASSPGPGFYGEKLFF.

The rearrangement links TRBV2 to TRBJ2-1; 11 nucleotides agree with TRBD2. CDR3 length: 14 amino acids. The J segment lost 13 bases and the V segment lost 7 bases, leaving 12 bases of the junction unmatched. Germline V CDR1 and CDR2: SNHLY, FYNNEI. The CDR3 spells CASTRGIAGGPQFF. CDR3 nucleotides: TGTGCCAGCACTCGAGGGATAGCGGGAGGGCCACAGTTCTTC.

CDR3 sequence reads: CASSLTIGTGSYEQYF. The CDR3 DNA is TGTGCCAGCAGTTTGACTATCGGGACAGGGTCTTACGAGCAGTACTTC. This chain uses TRBV28 with TRBJ2-7, with 9 bases that match TRBD1. The germline V gene encodes CDR1 MDHEN and CDR2 SYDVKM. After removal of 3 bases from V and 4 bases from J, the junction contained 10 bases not matched to a gene. This CDR3 contains 16 residues. Based on the CDR3 plus reference TRBV28 and TRBJ2-7, the full variable domain is DVKVTQSSRYLVKRTGEKVFLECVQDMDHENMFWYRQDPGLGLRLIYFSYDVKMKEKGDIPEGYSVSREKKERFSLILESASTNQTSMYLCASSLTIGTGSYEQYFGPGTRLTVT.

The CDR3 DNA sequence: TGCGCCAGCAGCCAGGACCCTCGGGGGAGCTCCTACAATGAGCAGTTCTTC. Its translation: CASSQDPRGSSYNEQFF. The gene calls are TRBV4-1 and TRBJ2-1, with D maybe TRBD2 (6 bases). Germline V gene data show CDR1 as MGHRA and CDR2 as YSYEKL. The V end was cut by 3 bases, the J end by 0 bases, with 15 bases between. The CDR3 spans 17 residues.

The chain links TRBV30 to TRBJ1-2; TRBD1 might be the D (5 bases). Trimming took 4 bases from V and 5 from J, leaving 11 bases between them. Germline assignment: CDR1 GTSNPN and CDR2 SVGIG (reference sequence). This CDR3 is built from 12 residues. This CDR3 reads CAWTGSRYGYTF. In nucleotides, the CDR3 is TGTGCCTGGACAGGGTCCAGGTATGGCTACACCTTC.

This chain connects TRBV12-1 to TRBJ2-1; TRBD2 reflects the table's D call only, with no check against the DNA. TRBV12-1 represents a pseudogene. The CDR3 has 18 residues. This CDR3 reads CASSPTAARRTSYNEQFF. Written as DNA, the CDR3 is TGTGCCAGCAGCCCGACCGCGGCCCGTAGGACTTCCTACAATGAGCAGTTCTTC.

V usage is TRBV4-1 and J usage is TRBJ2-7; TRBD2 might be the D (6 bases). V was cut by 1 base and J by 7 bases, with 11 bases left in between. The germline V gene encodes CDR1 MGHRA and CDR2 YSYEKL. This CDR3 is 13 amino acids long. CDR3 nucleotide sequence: TGCGCCAGCAGCCAAGCCGCGGCGGGAGAGCAGTACTTC. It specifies CASSQAAAGEQYF.

CDR3 nucleotides: TGTGCCAGCAGCCGTAACAGGGGGCCACGGGAGCGGAACGAGCAGTACTTC. Translation gives CASSRNRGPRERNEQYF. The rearrangement joins TRBV5-6 to TRBJ2-7; 9 bases line up with TRBD1. The CDR3 is 17 residues long. The ends lost 4 bases at V and 5 bases at J; junction bases unmatched: 16. Germline V gives CDR1 SGHDT, CDR2 YYEEEE.

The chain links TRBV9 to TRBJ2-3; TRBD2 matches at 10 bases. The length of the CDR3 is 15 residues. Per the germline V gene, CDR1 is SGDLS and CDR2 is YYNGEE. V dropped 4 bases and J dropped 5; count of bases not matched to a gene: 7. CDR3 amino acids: CASSLGGLAVDTQYF. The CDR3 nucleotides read TGTGCCAGCAGCCTAGGTGGACTAGCGGTAGATACGCAGTATTTT. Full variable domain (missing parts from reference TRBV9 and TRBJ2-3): DSGVTQTPKHLITATGQRVTLRCSPRSGDLSVYWYQQSLDQGLQFLIQYYNGEERAKGNILERFSAQQFPDLHSELNLSSLELGDSALYFCASSLGGLAVDTQYFGPGTRLTVL.

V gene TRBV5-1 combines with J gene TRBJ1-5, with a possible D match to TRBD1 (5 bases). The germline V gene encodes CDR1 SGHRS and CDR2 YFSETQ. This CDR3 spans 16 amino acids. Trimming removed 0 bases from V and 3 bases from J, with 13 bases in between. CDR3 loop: CASSLAPGLLNQPQHF. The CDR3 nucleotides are TGCGCCAGCAGCTTGGCGCCGGGACTCCTCAATCAGCCCCAGCATTTT. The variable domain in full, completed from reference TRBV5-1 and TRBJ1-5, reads KAGVTQTPRYLIKTRGQQVTLSCSPISGHRSVSWYQQTPGQGLQFLFEYFSETQRNKGNFPGRFSGRQFSNSRSEMNVSTLELGDSALYLCASSLAPGLLNQPQHFGDGTRLSIL.

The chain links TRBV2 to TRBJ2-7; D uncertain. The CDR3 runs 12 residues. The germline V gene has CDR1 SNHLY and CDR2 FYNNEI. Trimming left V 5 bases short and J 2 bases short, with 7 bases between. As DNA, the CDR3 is TGTGCCAGCAGTCCGTTCCCCTACGAGCAGTACTTC. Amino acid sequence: CASSPFPYEQYF.

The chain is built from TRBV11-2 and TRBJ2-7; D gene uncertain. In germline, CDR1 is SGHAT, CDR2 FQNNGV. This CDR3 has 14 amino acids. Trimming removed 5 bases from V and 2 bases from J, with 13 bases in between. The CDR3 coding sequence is TGTGCCAGCAGCCTAACTGCCGGAGCCTACGAGCAGTACTTC. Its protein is CASSLTAGAYEQYF.

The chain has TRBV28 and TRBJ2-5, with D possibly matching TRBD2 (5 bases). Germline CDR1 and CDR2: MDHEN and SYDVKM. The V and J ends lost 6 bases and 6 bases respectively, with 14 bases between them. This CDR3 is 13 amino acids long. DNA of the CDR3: TGTGCCAGCAGGAACGGACTGAGGAAGACCCAGTACTTC. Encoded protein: CASRNGLRKTQYF.

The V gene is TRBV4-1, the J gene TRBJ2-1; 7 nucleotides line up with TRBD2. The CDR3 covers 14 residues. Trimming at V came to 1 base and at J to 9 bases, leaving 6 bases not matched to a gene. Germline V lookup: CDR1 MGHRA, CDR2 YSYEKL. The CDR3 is CASSQGGLVSEQFF. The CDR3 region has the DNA TGCGCCAGCAGCCAAGGCGGACTAGTAAGTGAGCAGTTCTTC.

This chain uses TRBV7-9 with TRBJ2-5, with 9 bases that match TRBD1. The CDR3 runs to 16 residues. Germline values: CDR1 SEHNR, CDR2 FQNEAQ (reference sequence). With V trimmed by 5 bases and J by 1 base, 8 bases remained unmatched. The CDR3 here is CASSLGTGRFQETQYF. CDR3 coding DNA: TGTGCCAGCAGCCTAGGGACAGGGAGATTCCAAGAGACCCAGTACTTC.

The CDR3 DNA follows: TGTGCCAGCAGCCATCGGACTAGCGGGAGTCGTGAGCAGTTCTTC. Its protein is CASSHRTSGSREQFF. V and J are TRBV13 and TRBJ2-1, with 13 bases that match TRBD2. V was clipped by 5 bases and J by 9 bases; unmatched bases: 7. CDR3 size: 15 residues. CDR1 is PRHDT, CDR2 FYEKMQ, per germline (reference sequence). The variable domain in full, with the rest retrieved from reference TRBV13 and TRBJ2-1, is AAGVIQSPRHLIKEKRETATLKCYPIPRHDTVYWYQQGPGQDPQFLISFYEKMQSDKGSIPDRFSAQQFSDYHSELNMSSLELGDSALYFCASSHRTSGSREQFFGPGTRLTVL.